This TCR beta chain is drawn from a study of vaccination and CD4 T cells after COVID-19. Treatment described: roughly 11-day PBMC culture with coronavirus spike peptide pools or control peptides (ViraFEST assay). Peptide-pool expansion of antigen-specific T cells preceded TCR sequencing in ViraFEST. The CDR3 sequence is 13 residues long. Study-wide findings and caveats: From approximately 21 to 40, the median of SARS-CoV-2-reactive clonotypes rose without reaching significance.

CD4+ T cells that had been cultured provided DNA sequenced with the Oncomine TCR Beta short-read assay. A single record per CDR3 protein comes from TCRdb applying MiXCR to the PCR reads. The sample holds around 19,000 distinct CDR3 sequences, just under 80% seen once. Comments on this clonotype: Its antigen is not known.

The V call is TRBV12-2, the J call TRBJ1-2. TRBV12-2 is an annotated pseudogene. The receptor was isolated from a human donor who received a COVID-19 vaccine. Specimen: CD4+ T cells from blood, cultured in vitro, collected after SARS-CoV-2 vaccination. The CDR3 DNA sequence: TGTGCAAGTCCCTTAGATGAGTATTATGGCTACACCTTC. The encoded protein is CASPLDEYYGYTF.